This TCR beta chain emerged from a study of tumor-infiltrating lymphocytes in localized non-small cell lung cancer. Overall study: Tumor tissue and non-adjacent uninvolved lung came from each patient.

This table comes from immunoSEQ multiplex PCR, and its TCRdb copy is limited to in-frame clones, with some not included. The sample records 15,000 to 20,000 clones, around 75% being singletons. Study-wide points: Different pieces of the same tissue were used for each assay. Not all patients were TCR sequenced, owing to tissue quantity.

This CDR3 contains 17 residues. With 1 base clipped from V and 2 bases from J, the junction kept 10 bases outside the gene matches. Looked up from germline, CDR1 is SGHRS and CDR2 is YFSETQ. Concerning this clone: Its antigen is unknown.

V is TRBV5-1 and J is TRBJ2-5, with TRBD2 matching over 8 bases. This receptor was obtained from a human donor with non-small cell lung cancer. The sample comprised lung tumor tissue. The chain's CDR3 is CASSLRGGGHIQETQYF. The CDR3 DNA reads TGCGCCAGCAGCTTGCGTGGCGGGGGGCACATTCAAGAGACCCAGTACTTC. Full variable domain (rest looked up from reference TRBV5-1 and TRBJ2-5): KAGVTQTPRYLIKTRGQQVTLSCSPISGHRSVSWYQQTPGQGLQFLFEYFSETQRNKGNFPGRFSGRQFSNSRSEMNVSTLELGDSALYLCASSLRGGGHIQETQYFGPGTRLLVL.